A single sample is the source of the 25 T cell receptor beta chains below, sequenced in a study of blood T cell repertoires in COVID-19. Here immunoSEQ multiplex PCR was the method, and the copy in TCRdb shows in-frame clones only, minus some. In the table there are about 300,000 clones, about 87% of which are singletons. The sample consisted of peripheral blood. These TCRs come from a man in his sixties or seventies with acute or convalescent COVID-19.

The V and J genes are TRBV30 and TRBJ1-1, with 7 bases fitting TRBD1. Germline V gene data show CDR1 as GTSNPN and CDR2 as SVGIG (reference sequence). V shed 3 bases and J 11 bases; nucleotides not matched to a gene: 15. This CDR3 has 14 residues. Here the CDR3 DNA reads TGTGCCTGGAGGCGGGACAGATCATCGCTCTTGGCTTTCTTT. As protein: CAWRRDRSSLLAFF.

In regard to this clone: The same CDR3 also results from other DNA sequences found in this sample. The CDR3 region has the DNA TGTGCCATCAGGGGGCCGGGGGGGAACACCGGGGAGCTGTTTTTT. It translates to CAIRGPGGNTGELFF. The chain uses TRBV10-3 and TRBJ2-2; TRBD2 matches 7 bases. The junction had 5 bases not matched to a gene; V was cut back by 6 bases and J by 1 base. Germline V CDR1 and CDR2: ENHRY, SYGVKD. CDR3 length: 15 residues.

The rearrangement joins TRBV7-9 to TRBJ1-6; the match to TRBD1 covers 7 bases. CDR3 length: 14 residues. Per the germline V gene, CDR1 is SEHNR and CDR2 is FQNEAQ (reference sequence). The V gene end was trimmed by 6 bases and the J gene end by 8 bases; junction bases not matched to a gene: 7. In DNA form, the CDR3 reads TGTGCCAGCAGAGCGGAGGGGGCGCATTCACCCCTCCACTTT. This gives the protein CASRAEGAHSPLHF. Variable domain in full (rest from reference TRBV7-9 and TRBJ1-6): DTGVSQNPRHKITKRGQNVTFRCDPISEHNRLYWYRQTLGQGPEFLTYFQNEAQLEKSRLLSDRFSAERPKGSFSTLEIQRTEQGDSAMYLCASRAEGAHSPLHFGNGTRLTVT.

This CDR3 reads CSVEDARGNRNYGYTF. DNA of the CDR3: TGCAGCGTTGAAGATGCCCGGGGGAACAGGAACTATGGCTACACCTTC. This chain connects TRBV29-1 to TRBJ1-2; possible D gene TRBD1, 5 bases. Germline CDR1 SQVTM, CDR2 ANQGSEA. CDR3 length: 16 residues. The V end lost 0 bases, the J end lost 2 bases, and 16 bases lay between the germline ends.

The chain carries TRBV20-1 and TRBJ2-1; perhaps TRBD2 as D (5 bases). V lost 3 bases and J 3 bases, leaving 15 bases between the germline ends. The CDR3 runs to 15 residues. Germline assignment: CDR1 DFQATT and CDR2 SNEGSKA (reference sequence). CDR3 amino acids: CSASGDGEIYNEQFF. CDR3 coding DNA: TGCAGTGCTAGTGGGGATGGGGAGATCTACAATGAGCAGTTCTTC.

The chain uses TRBV9 and TRBJ2-7, with D maybe TRBD1 (6 bases). Deletions cut 4 bases from V and 5 bases from J, with 22 bases between. The CDR3 extends over 16 amino acids. Germline-derived CDR1 and CDR2 are SGDLS and YYNGEE. CDR3 sequence reads: CASSKEGTGIIHEQYF. The CDR3 bases are TGTGCCAGCAGCAAAGAGGGTACAGGGATCATTCACGAGCAGTACTTC.

The rearrangement links TRBV7-8 to TRBJ1-6; TRBD1 matches 10 bases. After removal of 0 bases from V and 0 bases from J, the junction contained 8 bases not matched to a gene. In germline, CDR1 is SGHVS, CDR2 FQNEAQ. There are 20 residues in the CDR3. In DNA form, the CDR3 reads TGTGCCAGCAGCTTAGCCAGGGACAGGGGTACGAGCTCCTATAATTCACCCCTCCACTTT. Its translation: CASSLARDRGTSSYNSPLHF.

The chain is built from TRBV4-2 and TRBJ2-7, with a weak D call TRBD1 (6 bases). V was clipped by 3 bases and J by 0 bases, with 6 bases between them. The CDR3 has 13 amino acids. Germline V CDR1 and CDR2: LGHNA, YNFKEQ. The CDR3 DNA follows: TGTGCCAGCAGCCACAGGGGCTCCTACGAGCAGTACTTC. It yields the protein CASSHRGSYEQYF.

The chain has TRBV7-2 and TRBJ2-2, with D uncertain. CDR1 and CDR2 (germline): SGHTA, FQGNSA. V was pared by 3 bases and J by 7 bases, with 9 bases between. CDR3 length: 13 amino acids. For the CDR3, the DNA is TGTGCCAGCAGCTTTACAGAGTACGGGGAGCTGTTTTTT. Translated, it gives CASSFTEYGELFF.

The chain recombines TRBV28 with TRBJ1-1, with 7 bases that match TRBD1. Germline V lookup: CDR1 MDHEN, CDR2 SYDVKM. The CDR3 extends over 14 amino acids. Trimming removed 6 bases from V and 2 bases from J; junction bases left unmatched: 6. The CDR3 here is CASRRGTANTEAFF. Written as DNA, the CDR3 is TGTGCCAGCAGGCGCGGGACAGCAAACACTGAAGCTTTCTTT.

V and J are TRBV7-2 and TRBJ2-5, with 7 bases lining up with TRBD2. Germline V gene sequence: CDR1 SGHTA, CDR2 FQGNSA. The CDR3 covers 16 residues. Trimming took 5 bases from V and 1 from J; bases not matched to a gene: 10. In nucleotides, the CDR3 is TGTGCCAGCAGCCTGCATATGGGGGGGGGCCAAGAGACCCAGTACTTC. It specifies CASSLHMGGGQETQYF.

This chain uses TRBV2 with TRBJ2-3, with 11 bases identical to TRBD2. J gave up 6 bases and V 5 bases, and 10 bases lay outside the gene matches. The CDR3 runs to 16 residues. Germline V gene sequence: CDR1 SNHLY, CDR2 FYNNEI. The CDR3 here is CASSKLASGGTDTQYF. In DNA, the CDR3 is TGTGCCAGCAGTAAACTAGCTAGCGGGGGGACTGATACGCAGTATTTT.

This clone occurred a few times. The chain combines TRBV5-1 with TRBJ2-1; no firm D call. From germline, CDR1 is SGHRS and CDR2 YFSETQ. The CDR3 has 14 amino acids. Between the trimmed V and J ends, which lost 5 bases and 5 bases, there was a span of 14 bases. The CDR3 coding sequence is TGCGCCAGCAGTGTACAGTCGACGAACAATGAGCAGTTCTTC. Its translation is CASSVQSTNNEQFF.

The chain joins TRBV7-2 to TRBJ1-6, with D hard to call. The V end was cut by 7 bases, the J end by 1 base, with 11 bases between. The germline V gene has CDR1 SGHTA and CDR2 FQGNSA. The CDR3 is 15 residues long. The CDR3 reads CASTPTGSYNSPLHF. The DNA for the CDR3 is TGTGCCAGCACCCCGACGGGATCCTATAATTCACCCCTCCACTTT.

The CDR3 nucleotides read TGTGCCACCAGCAGAGATGGGACTAGAGAGACCCAGTACTTC. Protein product: CATSRDGTRETQYF. The chain carries TRBV15 and TRBJ2-5, with 8 bases lining up with TRBD2. The CDR3 consists of 14 residues. V was clipped by 0 bases and J by 4 bases; unmatched bases: 1. Germline CDR1 LNHNV, CDR2 YYDKDF (reference sequence).

The gene calls are TRBV12-2 and TRBJ2-1; TRBD2, as called in the table, went unchecked against the DNA. TRBV12-2 is annotated as a pseudogene. The CDR3 sequence is 18 residues long. CDR3 region: CASRLRRRCEAPYNEQFF. The CDR3 bases are TGTGCAAGTCGCTTACGCAGAAGGTGCGAGGCCCCCTACAATGAGCAGTTCTTC.

In this sample, this clone turned up a few times. The chain couples TRBV25-1 to TRBJ1-5; D is unresolved. The CDR3 extends over 11 amino acids. In germline, CDR1 is MGHDK, CDR2 SYGVNS. V lost 6 bases to trimming and J lost 9 bases, with 9 bases between them. CDR3 DNA sequence: TGTGCCAGCAGGCCTTTGAGGCCCCAGCATTTT. Translated, it gives CASRPLRPQHF.

The gene calls are TRBV7-2 and TRBJ2-2, with 12 bases that match TRBD2. With 5 bases clipped from V and 6 bases from J, the junction kept 13 bases outside the gene matches. Germline V CDR1 and CDR2: SGHTA, FQGNSA. This CDR3 has 18 residues. As DNA, the CDR3 is TGTGCCAGCAGCGTCCCTCTGCGACTAGCGGGAGAACCCGGGGAGCTGTTTTTT. It is translated as CASSVPLRLAGEPGELFF.

The chain combines TRBV19 with TRBJ1-5; D uncertain. The V and J ends lost 5 bases and 3 bases respectively, with 20 bases between them. Germline CDR1 is LNHDA and CDR2 is SQIVND (reference sequence). This CDR3 comprises 17 residues. CDR3 sequence (DNA): TGTGCCAGTAGTCCGCGAACAGACAACCTATCCAATCAGCCCCAGCATTTT. Protein: CASSPRTDNLSNQPQHF. Full variable domain (missing parts from reference TRBV19 and TRBJ1-5): DGGITQSPKYLFRKEGQNVTLSCEQNLNHDAMYWYRQDPGQGLRLIYYSQIVNDFQKGDIAEGYSVSREKKESFPLTVTSAQKNPTAFYLCASSPRTDNLSNQPQHFGDGTRLSIL.

This chain links TRBV5-6 with TRBJ2-2, with 7 bases fitting TRBD1. J was trimmed by 3 bases and V by 7 bases; bases with no gene match: 6. This CDR3 spans 14 amino acids. CDR1 is SGHDT, CDR2 YYEEEE, per germline. This chain's CDR3 is CASGRQGHTGELFF. The CDR3 DNA follows: TGTGCCAGCGGCCGACAGGGCCACACCGGGGAGCTGTTTTTT.

V is TRBV19 and J is TRBJ2-6, with 10 positions matching TRBD1. Unmatched junction bases numbered 8, after V lost 0 bases and J lost 0 bases. This CDR3 comprises 20 residues. Germline-derived CDR1 and CDR2 are LNHDA and SQIVND (reference sequence). The DNA for the CDR3 is TGTGCCAGTAGTATAGATCCGGACAGGGGGTATGGCTCTGGGGCCAACGTCCTGACTTTC. It yields the protein CASSIDPDRGYGSGANVLTF.

The genes are TRBV4-2 and TRBJ2-1; TRBD2 matches at 13 bases. This CDR3 has 19 amino acids. Per germline, CDR1 LGHNA and CDR2 YNFKEQ. J lost 4 bases, V lost 4 bases, and 13 bases had no gene match. DNA for the CDR3: TGTGCCAGCAGCCGAAAGGGTGGGACTAGCGGGGCGGATTACAATGAGCAGTTCTTC. Translating gives CASSRKGGTSGADYNEQFF.

The chain couples TRBV5-4 to TRBJ2-3; D unresolved. This CDR3 region has 14 residues. CDR1 and CDR2 (germline): SGHNT, YYREEE (reference sequence). Trimming pared 3 bases from V and 2 bases from J, leaving 10 bases between. The CDR3 is CASSSRQHTDTQYF. The DNA of the CDR3 is TGTGCCAGCAGCTCCCGACAACACACAGATACGCAGTATTTT.

This chain links TRBV7-2 with TRBJ2-3, with 8 bases lining up with TRBD1. Per the germline V gene, CDR1 is SGHTA and CDR2 is FQGNSA. The CDR3 totals 18 residues. The J segment lost 2 bases and the V segment lost 2 bases, leaving 12 bases of the junction unmatched. CDR3 sequence (DNA): TGTGCCAGCAGCTTAATCACAGGGGGAATAAAACCCACAGATACGCAGTATTTT. It specifies CASSLITGGIKPTDTQYF.

The gene calls are TRBV7-2 and TRBJ1-2; TRBD1 aligns across 8 bases. CDR1 is SGHTA, CDR2 FQGNSA, per germline. The CDR3 covers 13 residues. V lost 4 bases, J lost 6 bases, and 4 bases stayed unmatched. CDR3 loop: CASSYRGTNGYTF. CDR3 sequence (DNA): TGTGCCAGCAGCTACAGGGGGACTAATGGCTACACCTTC.